This T cell receptor (beta chain) was obtained from a study of beta chain features in type 1 diabetes. Expressed TCRB transcripts were sequenced because the entire RNA isolate underwent reverse transcription. Regulatory, naive and central memory T cell samples averaged around 3.5 million reads. Generated by immunoSEQ multiplex PCR, the TCRdb table keeps only in-frame clones and is missing some. The sample has approximately 380,000 clones; around 15% are singletons. Study-wide results and limits: An over-representation of cells with high TCR expression could result from cDNA sequencing.

This CDR3 spans 14 amino acids. CDR1 is SGHRS and CDR2 is YFSETQ in the germline V gene. The V end was cut by 1 base, the J end by 4 bases, with 12 bases between. Remarks on this clone: Its antigen remains unknown.

This clonotype was obtained from a woman younger than 35 in good health. Sequencing used naive CD4+ T cells from blood. The V and J genes are TRBV5-1 and TRBJ2-7; a weak D match, TRBD2 (6 bases). The CDR3 reads CASSLLAGPYEQYF. In DNA, the CDR3 is TGCGCCAGCAGCTTGCTGGCGGGACCTTACGAGCAGTACTTC.